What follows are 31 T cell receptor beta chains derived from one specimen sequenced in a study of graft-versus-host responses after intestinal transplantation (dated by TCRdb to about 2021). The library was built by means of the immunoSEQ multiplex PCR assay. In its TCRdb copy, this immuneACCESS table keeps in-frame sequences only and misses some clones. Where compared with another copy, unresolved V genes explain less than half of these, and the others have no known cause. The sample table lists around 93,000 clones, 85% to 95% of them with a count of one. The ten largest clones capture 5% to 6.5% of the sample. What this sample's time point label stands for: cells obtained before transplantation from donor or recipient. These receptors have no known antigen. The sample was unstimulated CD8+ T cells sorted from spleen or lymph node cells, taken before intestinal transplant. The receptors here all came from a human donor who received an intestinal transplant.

Written as DNA, the CDR3 is TGTGCCAGCAGCCAAGATTGGACGGGGGGAACAGATACGCAGTATTTT. It translates to CASSQDWTGGTDTQYF. The genes are TRBV4-2 and TRBJ2-3; 7 positions match TRBD2. The CDR3 is 16 amino acids. V was pared by 0 bases and J by 3 bases, with 6 bases of the junction left unmatched. The V gene's germline CDR1 is LGHNA and CDR2 YNFKEQ.

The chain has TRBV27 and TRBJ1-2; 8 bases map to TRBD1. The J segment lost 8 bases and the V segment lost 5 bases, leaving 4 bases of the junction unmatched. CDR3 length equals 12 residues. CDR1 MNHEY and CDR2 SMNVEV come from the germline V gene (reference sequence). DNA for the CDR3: TGTGCCAGCAGTCCGACAGGGGACGGCTACACCTTC. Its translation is CASSPTGDGYTF.

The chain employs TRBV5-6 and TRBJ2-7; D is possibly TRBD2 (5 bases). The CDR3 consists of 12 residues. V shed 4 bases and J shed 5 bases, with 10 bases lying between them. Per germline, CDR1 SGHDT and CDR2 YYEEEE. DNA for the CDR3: TGTGCCAGCAGCGCCGGGGAAGACGAGCAGTACTTC. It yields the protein CASSAGEDEQYF.

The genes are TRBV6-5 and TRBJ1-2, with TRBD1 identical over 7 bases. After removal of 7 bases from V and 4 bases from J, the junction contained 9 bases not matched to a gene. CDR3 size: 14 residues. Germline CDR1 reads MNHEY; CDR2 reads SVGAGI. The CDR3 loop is CASISGTEPYGYTF. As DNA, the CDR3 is TGTGCCAGCATCTCCGGGACAGAGCCCTATGGCTACACCTTC.

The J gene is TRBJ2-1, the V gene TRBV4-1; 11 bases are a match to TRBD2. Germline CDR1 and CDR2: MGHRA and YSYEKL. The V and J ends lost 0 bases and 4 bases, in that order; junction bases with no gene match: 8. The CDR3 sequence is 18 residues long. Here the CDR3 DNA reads TGCGCCAGCAGCCAAGAGCCCCCACTAGCGGGGGATTACAATGAGCAGTTCTTC. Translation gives CASSQEPPLAGDYNEQFF.

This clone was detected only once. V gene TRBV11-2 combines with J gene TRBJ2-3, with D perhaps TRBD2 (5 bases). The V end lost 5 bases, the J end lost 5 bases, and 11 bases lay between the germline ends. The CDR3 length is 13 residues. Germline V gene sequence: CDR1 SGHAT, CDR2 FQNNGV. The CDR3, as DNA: TGTGCCAGCAGCCTTGCTGGAGGAGATACGCAGTATTTT. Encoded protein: CASSLAGGDTQYF.

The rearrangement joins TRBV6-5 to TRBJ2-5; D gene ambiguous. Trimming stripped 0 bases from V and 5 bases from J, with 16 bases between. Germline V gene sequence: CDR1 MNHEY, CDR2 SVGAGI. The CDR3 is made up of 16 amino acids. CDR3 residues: CASSYSLEVTEETQYF. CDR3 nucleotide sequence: TGTGCCAGCAGTTACTCCCTCGAAGTCACAGAGGAGACCCAGTACTTC.

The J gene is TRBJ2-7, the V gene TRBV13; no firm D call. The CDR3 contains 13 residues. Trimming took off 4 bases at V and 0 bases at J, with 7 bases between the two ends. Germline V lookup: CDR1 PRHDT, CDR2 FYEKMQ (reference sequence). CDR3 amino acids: CASSYPSSYEQYF. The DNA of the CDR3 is TGTGCCAGCAGCTACCCCAGCTCCTACGAGCAGTACTTC.

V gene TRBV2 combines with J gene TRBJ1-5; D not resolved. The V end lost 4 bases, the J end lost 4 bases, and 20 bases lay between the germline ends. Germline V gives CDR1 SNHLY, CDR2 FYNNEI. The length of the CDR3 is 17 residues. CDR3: CASSGVAVVGSNQPQHF. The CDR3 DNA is TGTGCCAGCAGTGGGGTTGCGGTGGTGGGTAGTAATCAGCCCCAGCATTTT.

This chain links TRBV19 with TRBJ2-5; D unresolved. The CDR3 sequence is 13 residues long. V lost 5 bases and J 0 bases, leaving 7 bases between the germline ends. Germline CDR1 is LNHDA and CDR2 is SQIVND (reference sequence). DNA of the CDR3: TGTGCCAGTAGTCTCGGCTACCAAGAGACCCAGTACTTC. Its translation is CASSLGYQETQYF.

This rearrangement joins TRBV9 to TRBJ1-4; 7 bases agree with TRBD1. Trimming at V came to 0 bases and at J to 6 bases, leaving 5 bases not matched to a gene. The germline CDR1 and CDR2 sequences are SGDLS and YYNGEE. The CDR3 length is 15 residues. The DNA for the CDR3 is TGTGCCAGCAGCGTAGATGGAGGGGGCGATGAAAAACTGTTTTTT. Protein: CASSVDGGGDEKLFF.

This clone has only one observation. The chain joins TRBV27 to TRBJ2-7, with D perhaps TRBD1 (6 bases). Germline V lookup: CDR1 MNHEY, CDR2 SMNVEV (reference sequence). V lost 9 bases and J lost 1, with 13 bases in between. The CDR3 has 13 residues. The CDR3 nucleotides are TGTGCCAGTTTTGGCCAGGGGTCCTACGAGCAGTACTTC. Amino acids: CASFGQGSYEQYF.

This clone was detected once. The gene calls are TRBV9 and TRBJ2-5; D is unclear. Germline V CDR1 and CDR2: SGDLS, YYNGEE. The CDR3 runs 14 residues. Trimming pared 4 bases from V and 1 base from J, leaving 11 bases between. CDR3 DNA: TGTGCCAGCAGCTTCGACGACGGCCAAGAGACCCAGTACTTC. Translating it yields CASSFDDGQETQYF. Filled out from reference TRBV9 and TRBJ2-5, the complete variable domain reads DSGVTQTPKHLITATGQRVTLRCSPRSGDLSVYWYQQSLDQGLQFLIQYYNGEERAKGNILERFSAQQFPDLHSELNLSSLELGDSALYFCASSFDDGQETQYFGPGTRLLVL.

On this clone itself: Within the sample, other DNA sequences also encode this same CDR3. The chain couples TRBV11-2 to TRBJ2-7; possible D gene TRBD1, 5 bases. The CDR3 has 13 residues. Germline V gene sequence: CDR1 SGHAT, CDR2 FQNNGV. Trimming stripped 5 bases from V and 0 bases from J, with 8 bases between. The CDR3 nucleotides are TGTGCCAGCAGCCCAGGGTCCTCCTACGAGCAGTACTTC. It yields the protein CASSPGSSYEQYF.

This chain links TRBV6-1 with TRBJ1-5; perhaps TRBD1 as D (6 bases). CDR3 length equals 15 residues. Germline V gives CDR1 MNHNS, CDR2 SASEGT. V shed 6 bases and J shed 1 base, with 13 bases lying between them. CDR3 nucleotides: TGTGCCAGCAGGGGTCAGGGGCTCAGCAATCAGCCCCAGCATTTT. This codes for CASRGQGLSNQPQHF.

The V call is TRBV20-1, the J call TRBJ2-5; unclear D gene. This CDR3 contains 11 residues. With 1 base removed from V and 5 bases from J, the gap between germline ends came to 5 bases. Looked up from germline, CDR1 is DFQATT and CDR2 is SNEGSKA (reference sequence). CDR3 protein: CSARVQETQYF. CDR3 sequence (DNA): TGCAGTGCTAGAGTCCAGGAGACCCAGTACTTC.

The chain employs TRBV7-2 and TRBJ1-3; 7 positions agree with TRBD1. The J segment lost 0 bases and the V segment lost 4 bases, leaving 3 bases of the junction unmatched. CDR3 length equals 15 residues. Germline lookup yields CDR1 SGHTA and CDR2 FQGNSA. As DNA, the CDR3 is TGTGCCAGCAGCTCTCACAGGGGCTCTGGAAACACCATATATTTT. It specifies CASSSHRGSGNTIYF.

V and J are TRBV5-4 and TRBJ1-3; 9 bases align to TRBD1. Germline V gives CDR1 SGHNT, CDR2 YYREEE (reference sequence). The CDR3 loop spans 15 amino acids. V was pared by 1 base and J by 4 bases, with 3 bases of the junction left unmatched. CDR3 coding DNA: TGTGCCAGCAGCTTGACGGGACAGGGAGGAAACACCATATATTTT. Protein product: CASSLTGQGGNTIYF.

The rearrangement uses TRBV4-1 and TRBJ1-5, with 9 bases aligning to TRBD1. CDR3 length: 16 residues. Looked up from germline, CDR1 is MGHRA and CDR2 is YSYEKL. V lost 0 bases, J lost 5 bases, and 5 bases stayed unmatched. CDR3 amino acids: CASSQDPGQGYQPQHF. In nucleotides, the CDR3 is TGCGCCAGCAGCCAAGATCCGGGACAGGGATATCAGCCCCAGCATTTT.

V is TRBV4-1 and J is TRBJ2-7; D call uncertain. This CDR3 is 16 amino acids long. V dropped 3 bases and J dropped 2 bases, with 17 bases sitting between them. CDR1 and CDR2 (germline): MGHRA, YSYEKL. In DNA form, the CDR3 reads TGCGCCAGCAGCCAGGAACACCAGGAGTTTACCTACGAGCAGTACTTC. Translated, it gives CASSQEHQEFTYEQYF.

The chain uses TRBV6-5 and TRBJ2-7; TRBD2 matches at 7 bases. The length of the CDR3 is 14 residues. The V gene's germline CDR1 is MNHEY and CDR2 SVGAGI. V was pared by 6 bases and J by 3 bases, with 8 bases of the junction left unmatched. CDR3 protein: CASRNMGGDYEQYF. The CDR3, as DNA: TGTGCCAGCAGAAATATGGGGGGGGACTACGAGCAGTACTTC.

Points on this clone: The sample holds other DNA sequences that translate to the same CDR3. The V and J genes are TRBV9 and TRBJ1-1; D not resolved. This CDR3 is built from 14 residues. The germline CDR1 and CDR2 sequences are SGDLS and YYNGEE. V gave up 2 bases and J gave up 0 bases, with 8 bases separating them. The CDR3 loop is CASSVEGVNTEAFF. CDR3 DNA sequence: TGTGCCAGCAGCGTGGAGGGAGTGAACACTGAAGCTTTCTTT.

The CDR3 DNA follows: TGCGCCAGCAGCCAAAATGGGGAGGTTTTGGGTGGGGATGAGCAGTTCTTC. Translated, it gives CASSQNGEVLGGDEQFF. The rearrangement links TRBV4-1 to TRBJ2-1, with a possible D match to TRBD2 (6 bases). Germline CDR1 and CDR2: MGHRA and YSYEKL. V was shortened by 2 bases and J by 8 bases, with 22 bases between the two germline ends. The CDR3 extends over 17 amino acids.

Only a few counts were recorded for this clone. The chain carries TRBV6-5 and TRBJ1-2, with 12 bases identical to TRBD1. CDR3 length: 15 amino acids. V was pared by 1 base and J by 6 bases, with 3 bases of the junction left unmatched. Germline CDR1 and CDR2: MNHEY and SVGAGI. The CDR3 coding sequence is TGTGCCAGCAGTTACTTCGGGACAGGGGGCAATGGCTACACCTTC. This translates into CASSYFGTGGNGYTF.

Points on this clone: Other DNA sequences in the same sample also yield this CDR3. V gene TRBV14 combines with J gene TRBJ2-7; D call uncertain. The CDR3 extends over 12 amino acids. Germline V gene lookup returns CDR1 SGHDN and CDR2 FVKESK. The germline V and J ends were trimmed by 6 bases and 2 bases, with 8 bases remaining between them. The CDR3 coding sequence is TGTGCCAGCAGTCTGATCCCCTACGAGCAGTACTTC. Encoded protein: CASSLIPYEQYF.

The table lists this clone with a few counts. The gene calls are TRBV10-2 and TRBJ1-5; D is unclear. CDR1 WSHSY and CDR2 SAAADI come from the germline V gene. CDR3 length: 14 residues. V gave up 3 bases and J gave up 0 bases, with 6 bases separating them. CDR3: CASSDVDSNQPQHF. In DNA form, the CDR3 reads TGCGCCAGCAGTGATGTTGATAGCAATCAGCCCCAGCATTTT.

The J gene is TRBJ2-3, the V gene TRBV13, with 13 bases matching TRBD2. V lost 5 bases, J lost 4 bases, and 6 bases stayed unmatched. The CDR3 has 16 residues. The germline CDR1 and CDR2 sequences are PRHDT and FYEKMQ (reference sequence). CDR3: CASSPRTSGRSDTQYF. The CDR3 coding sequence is TGTGCCAGCAGCCCCCGGACTAGCGGGAGATCAGATACGCAGTATTTT.

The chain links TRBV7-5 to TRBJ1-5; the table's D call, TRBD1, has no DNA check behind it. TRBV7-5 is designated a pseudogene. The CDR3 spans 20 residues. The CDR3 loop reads CVRSSPCGGTGPCSNQPQHF. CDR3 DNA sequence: TGTGTCAGAAGCTCCCCTTGTGGGGGGACAGGGCCTTGTAGCAATCAGCCCCAGCATTTT.

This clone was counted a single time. The CDR3 is CASSLVKPVKYGYTF. Written as DNA, the CDR3 is TGTGCCAGCAGCTTAGTTAAGCCTGTAAAATATGGCTACACCTTC. The chain is built from TRBV7-9 and TRBJ1-2; D is unclear. This CDR3 spans 15 amino acids. CDR1 is SEHNR, CDR2 FQNEAQ, per germline (reference sequence). Trimming removed 1 base at V and 5 bases at J, with 14 bases between.

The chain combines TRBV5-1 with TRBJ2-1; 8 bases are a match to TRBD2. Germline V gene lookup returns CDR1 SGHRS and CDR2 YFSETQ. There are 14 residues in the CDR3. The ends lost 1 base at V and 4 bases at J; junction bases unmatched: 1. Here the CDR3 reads CASSLPSGYNEQFF. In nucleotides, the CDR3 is TGCGCCAGCAGCTTGCCTAGCGGGTACAATGAGCAGTTCTTC. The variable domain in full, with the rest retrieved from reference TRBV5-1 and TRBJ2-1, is KAGVTQTPRYLIKTRGQQVTLSCSPISGHRSVSWYQQTPGQGLQFLFEYFSETQRNKGNFPGRFSGRQFSNSRSEMNVSTLELGDSALYLCASSLPSGYNEQFFGPGTRLTVL.

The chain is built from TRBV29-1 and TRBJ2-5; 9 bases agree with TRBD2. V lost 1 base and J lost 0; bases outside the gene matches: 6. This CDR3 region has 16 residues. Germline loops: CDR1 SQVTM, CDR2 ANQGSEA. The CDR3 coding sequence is TGCAGCGTTGAAGCAGAGACTAGCGGATACCAAGAGACCCAGTACTTC. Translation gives CSVEAETSGYQETQYF.